This T cell receptor beta chain was sequenced during a study of cytomegalovirus exposure and HLA in healthy donors. In the study overall: The approximately 660 first-cohort repertoires shared a platform with the approximately 110 validation repertoires, as reported in a later analysis.

Trimming removed 5 bases at V and 3 bases at J, with 22 bases between. This CDR3 has 17 residues. Germline-derived CDR1 and CDR2 are SNHLY and FYNNEI. The approximately 120-subject validation cohort, separate from the 666-subject first cohort, included the donors. Study-level results: Diagnosis of cytomegalovirus status made by the classifier reportedly showed high specificity and sensitivity. Among TCR beta chains, those listed as cytomegalovirus-associated numbered over 150.

A note on this clone: The target antigen is unknown.

Some clones are missing from TCRdb's copy, which holds only in-frame ones; the method was immunoSEQ multiplex PCR. This sample has 160,000 or so clones, with around four fifths found just once. The V call is TRBV2, the J call TRBJ1-1; no clear D. The sequencing input was PBMCs. The TCR originated in a young man in good health and CMV-seropositive. CDR3 coding DNA: TGTGCCAGCAGTATTGACTTGGAGGGCGCGAGACACACTGAAGCTTTCTTT. Its translation is CASSIDLEGARHTEAFF.